One sample yielded the 21 T cell receptor beta chains listed below, sequenced in a study of blood T cell repertoires in COVID-19 (dated by TCRdb to 2019 to 2021). Libraries were made using the immunoSEQ multiplex PCR assay. As stored in TCRdb, this immuneACCESS dataset retains in-frame rearrangements with V and J assigned. A fraction of the clones does not appear; measured against another copy, unresolved V genes explain less than half of the discrepancy, and the remainder lacks a known reason. The sample yields over 150,000 clones; about 85% were counted once. 0.63% of the sample is held by the ten biggest clonotypes. The sample consisted of peripheral blood. All receptors derive from a man in his 60s with COVID-19, enrolled during active disease.

V is TRBV27 and J is TRBJ2-1, with D maybe TRBD2 (5 bases). The length of the CDR3 is 15 residues. Germline CDR1 reads MNHEY; CDR2 reads SMNVEV (reference sequence). V lost 0 bases to trimming and J lost 4 bases, with 10 bases between them. The DNA for the CDR3 is TGTGCCAGCAGTTTATCGAGGGCTGATTACAATGAGCAGTTCTTC. It specifies CASSLSRADYNEQFF.

V gene TRBV5-8 combines with J gene TRBJ1-1; D is perhaps TRBD1 (5 bases). The germline CDR1 and CDR2 sequences are SGHTS and YDEGEE. V lost 0 bases and J lost 7, with 16 bases in between. The CDR3 runs to 15 residues. The CDR3 nucleotides read TGTGCCAGCAGCTTGGTTGTTGGGCAGGGCGGTGAAGCTTTCTTT. Its translation: CASSLVVGQGGEAFF. The full variable domain, in which reference TRBV5-8 and TRBJ1-1 provide the parts outside the CDR3, is EAGVTQSPTHLIKTRGQQATLRCSPISGHTSVYWYQQALGLGLQFLLWYDEGEERNRGNFPPRFSGRQFPNYSSELNVNALELEDSALYLCASSLVVGQGGEAFFGQGTRLTVV.

This clone showed up just a few times. The chain recombines TRBV24-1 with TRBJ2-7; D unresolved. The CDR3 covers 14 residues. The germline V gene encodes CDR1 KGHDR and CDR2 SFDVKD. V lost 3 bases to trimming and J lost 2 bases, with 10 bases between them. The CDR3: CATSDPVPPYEQYF. CDR3 nucleotides: TGTGCCACCAGTGATCCGGTACCCCCCTACGAGCAGTACTTC.

J is TRBJ1-2 and V is TRBV19, with 10 bases that match TRBD1. The CDR3 extends over 14 amino acids. Germline CDR1 is LNHDA and CDR2 is SQIVND (reference sequence). V lost 7 bases, J lost 7 bases, and 9 bases stayed unmatched. The CDR3 sequence: CASNLDRGLRGYTF. CDR3 nucleotides: TGTGCCAGTAACCTTGACAGGGGGCTACGTGGCTACACCTTC. The whole variable domain, remainder taken from reference TRBV19 and TRBJ1-2, is DGGITQSPKYLFRKEGQNVTLSCEQNLNHDAMYWYRQDPGQGLRLIYYSQIVNDFQKGDIAEGYSVSREKKESFPLTVTSAQKNPTAFYLCASNLDRGLRGYTFGSGTRLTVV.

J is TRBJ1-2 and V is TRBV4-3, with TRBD1 as a possible D gene (5 bases). V was shortened by 2 bases and J by 8 bases, with 18 bases between the two germline ends. CDR1 and CDR2 from the germline V gene are LGHNA and YSLEER. The CDR3 sequence is 15 residues long. This CDR3 reads CASSQRRGGFDGYTF. The CDR3, as DNA: TGCGCCAGCAGCCAAAGGCGTGGGGGGTTCGACGGCTACACCTTC.

The chain has TRBV11-2 and TRBJ2-7; 7 bases align to TRBD1. From germline, CDR1 is SGHAT and CDR2 FQNNGV. J was trimmed by 5 bases and V by 0 bases; bases with no gene match: 4. This CDR3 is built from 14 residues. CDR3 sequence (DNA): TGTGCCAGCAGCTTAGAGAGGGGACAGAACGAGCAGTACTTC. Amino acids: CASSLERGQNEQYF.

The chain employs TRBV5-6 and TRBJ1-2, with D unresolved. Germline lookup yields CDR1 SGHDT and CDR2 YYEEEE. V lost 4 bases and J lost 8, with 18 bases in between. This CDR3 spans 14 amino acids. The DNA of the CDR3 is TGTGCCAGCAGCCCTCCGGAGCACTCTGGGGGCTACACCTTC. This encodes CASSPPEHSGGYTF.

The chain is built from TRBV27 and TRBJ2-7; maybe TRBD2 (6 bases). V dropped 3 bases and J dropped 2 bases, with 14 bases sitting between them. Per the germline V gene, CDR1 is MNHEY and CDR2 is SMNVEV (reference sequence). The CDR3 runs to 15 residues. In DNA, the CDR3 is TGTGCCAGCAGTTTGGTAAGGGAGGTTCCCTACGAGCAGTACTTC. Its protein product is CASSLVREVPYEQYF.

V gene TRBV6-2 or TRBV6-3 combines with J gene TRBJ2-7, with D tentatively TRBD1 (6 bases). The CDR3 is made up of 16 amino acids. In germline, CDR1 is MNHEY, CDR2 SVGEGT. The ends were cut back, 5 bases at V and 0 bases at J, with 17 bases in the middle. The CDR3: CASSPSWDTSSYEQYF. CDR3 DNA: TGTGCCAGCAGTCCGTCATGGGACACCAGCTCCTACGAGCAGTACTTC.

This chain links TRBV27 with TRBJ1-2, with D maybe TRBD1 (6 bases). The germline V gene has CDR1 MNHEY and CDR2 SMNVEV (reference sequence). Trimming shortened V by 5 bases and J by 3 bases, and 13 bases separated the two germline ends. The CDR3 loop spans 14 amino acids. The CDR3 here is CASSRLQGYYGYTF. CDR3 DNA: TGTGCCAGCAGTCGCTTGCAGGGGTACTATGGCTACACCTTC.

This rearrangement joins TRBV11-2 to TRBJ1-4; weak D call: TRBD1 (6 bases). The CDR3 loop spans 15 amino acids. Between the trimmed V and J ends, which lost 4 bases and 8 bases, there was a span of 17 bases. Germline CDR1 and CDR2: SGHAT and FQNNGV. CDR3 in amino acids: CASSYPGQGIEKLFF. Written as DNA, the CDR3 is TGTGCCAGCAGCTACCCGGGCCAGGGGATCGAAAAACTGTTTTTT.

The V call is TRBV6-5, the J call TRBJ2-3; 7 nucleotides line up with TRBD2. V lost 7 bases and J lost 1; bases outside the gene matches: 2. Per germline, CDR1 MNHEY and CDR2 SVGAGI. CDR3 length equals 13 residues. The CDR3 DNA sequence: TGTGCCAGCACCCGGGAGGGCACAGATACGCAGTATTTT. The encoded protein is CASTREGTDTQYF.

The chain carries TRBV5-1 and TRBJ1-1, with D unclear. Trimming cost V 2 bases and J 7 bases, with 15 bases left between them. The germline CDR1 and CDR2 sequences are SGHRS and YFSETQ. The length of the CDR3 is 14 residues. This chain's CDR3 is CASSFLGRGGEAFF. The CDR3 region has the DNA TGCGCCAGCAGCTTTTTAGGCCGGGGAGGTGAAGCTTTCTTT.

The CDR3 is CASSPLRDTSSGANVLTF. The CDR3 region has the DNA TGTGCCAGTAGTCCCCTTAGGGACACCTCCTCTGGGGCCAACGTCCTGACTTTC. The chain employs TRBV19 and TRBJ2-6; D is possibly TRBD1 (6 bases). V lost 5 bases and J lost 0, with 17 bases in between. CDR1 and CDR2 from the germline V gene are LNHDA and SQIVND (reference sequence). This CDR3 has 18 amino acids.

The table lists this clone with a few counts. V and J are TRBV7-2 and TRBJ1-4, with 7 positions matching TRBD1. This CDR3 region has 14 residues. Germline CDR1 SGHTA, CDR2 FQGNSA. J was trimmed by 9 bases and V by 5 bases; bases with no gene match: 9. The CDR3 DNA reads TGTGCCAGCAGCCCGGGACAGCCGGACCAAAAACTGTTTTTT. Translating gives CASSPGQPDQKLFF. Filled out from reference TRBV7-2 and TRBJ1-4, the complete variable domain reads GAGVSQSPSNKVTEKGKDVELRCDPISGHTALYWYRQSLGQGLEFLIYFQGNSAPDKSGLPSDRFSAERTGGSVSTLTIQRTQQEDSAVYLCASSPGQPDQKLFFGSGTQLSVL.

V and J are TRBV19 and TRBJ1-3; D is ambiguous. CDR3 length equals 14 residues. V was cut by 3 bases and J by 0 bases, with 6 bases left in between. Germline lookup yields CDR1 LNHDA and CDR2 SQIVND (reference sequence). The CDR3 nucleotides are TGTGCCAGTAGTATCGTCAGCTCTGGAAACACCATATATTTT. The encoded protein is CASSIVSSGNTIYF.

The chain uses TRBV18 and TRBJ2-2; no reliable D call. Germline V gene data show CDR1 as KGHSH and CDR2 as LQKENI. Deletions cut 3 bases from V and 1 base from J, with 9 bases between. The CDR3 runs to 15 residues. For the CDR3, the DNA is TGTGCCAGCTCACCCCGTGTCGGGAACACCGGGGAGCTGTTTTTT. Its translation: CASSPRVGNTGELFF.

V gene TRBV7-2 combines with J gene TRBJ1-3; the D gene is possibly TRBD1 (5 bases). The CDR3 sequence is 16 residues long. Trimming removed 5 bases from V and 4 bases from J, with 18 bases in between. Germline CDR1 reads SGHTA; CDR2 reads FQGNSA. The CDR3 DNA is TGTGCCAGCAGCCCTATTCACGGGGGAGTGGGAAACACCATATATTTT. Protein product: CASSPIHGGVGNTIYF.

This chain connects TRBV5-1 to TRBJ2-1, with 13 positions matching TRBD2. Germline V gene data show CDR1 as SGHRS and CDR2 as YFSETQ. V lost 3 bases, J lost 7 bases, and 7 bases stayed unmatched. This CDR3 is built from 16 residues. This chain's CDR3 is CASSWNPGLAGNEQFF. CDR3 bases: TGCGCCAGCAGCTGGAATCCGGGACTAGCGGGGAATGAGCAGTTCTTC.

V usage is TRBV19 and J usage is TRBJ1-4; D is unclear. Germline V lookup: CDR1 LNHDA, CDR2 SQIVND (reference sequence). V lost 1 base to trimming and J lost 4 bases, with 7 bases between them. The CDR3 has 14 residues. For the CDR3, the DNA is TGTGCCAGTAGTATAGTGAGGAGTAATGAAAAACTGTTTTTT. Its protein is CASSIVRSNEKLFF.

The chain couples TRBV7-2 to TRBJ1-2; 12 nucleotides match TRBD1. There are 16 residues in the CDR3. Germline CDR1 reads SGHTA; CDR2 reads FQGNSA. J gave up 10 bases and V 1 base, and 10 bases lay outside the gene matches. The CDR3 is CASSLGGTGGELDYTF. The CDR3 DNA reads as TGTGCCAGCAGCTTAGGTGGGACAGGGGGCGAATTGGACTACACCTTC.